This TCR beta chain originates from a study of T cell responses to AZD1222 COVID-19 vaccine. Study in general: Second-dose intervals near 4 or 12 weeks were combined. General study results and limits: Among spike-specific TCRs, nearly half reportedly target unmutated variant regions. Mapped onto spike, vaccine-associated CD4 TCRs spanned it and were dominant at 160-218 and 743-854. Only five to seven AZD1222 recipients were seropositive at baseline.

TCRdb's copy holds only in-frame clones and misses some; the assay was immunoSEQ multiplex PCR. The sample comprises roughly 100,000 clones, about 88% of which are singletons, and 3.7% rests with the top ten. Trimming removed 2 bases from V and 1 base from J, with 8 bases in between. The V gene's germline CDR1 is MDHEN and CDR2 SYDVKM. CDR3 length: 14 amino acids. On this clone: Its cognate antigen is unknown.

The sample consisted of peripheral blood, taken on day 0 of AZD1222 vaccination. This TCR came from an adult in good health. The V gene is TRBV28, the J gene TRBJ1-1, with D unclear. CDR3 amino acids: CASSLIQRNTEAFF. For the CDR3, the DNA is TGTGCCAGCAGTTTAATACAGCGGAACACTGAAGCTTTCTTT.